These 23 T cell receptor beta chains were all obtained from the same sample, sequenced in a study of T cell responses to AZD1222 COVID-19 vaccine. Profiled with immunoSEQ multiplex PCR; TCRdb holds only in-frame clones, not every one. The sample shows approximately 170,000 clones, 90% to 95% of them seen only once. The sample was peripheral blood, taken on day 0 of AZD1222 vaccination. Every receptor here comes from an adult in good health.

The V gene is TRBV6-5, the J gene TRBJ1-1; 10 bases align to TRBD1. This CDR3 has 15 amino acids. The V gene's germline CDR1 is MNHEY and CDR2 SVGAGI. V was clipped by 7 bases and J by 3 bases; unmatched bases: 8. Written as DNA, the CDR3 is TGTGCCAGCACCGACCACGGGACAGGGGACACTGAAGCTTTCTTT. Residues: CASTDHGTGDTEAFF.

CDR3 nucleotides: TGTGCCAGCAGTGAATACGGGAGTGGTCACACCGGGGAGCTGTTTTTT. Its protein is CASSEYGSGHTGELFF. This rearrangement joins TRBV25-1 to TRBJ2-2, with a weak D call TRBD2 (6 bases). V gave up 0 bases and J gave up 3 bases, with 11 bases separating them. The V gene's germline CDR1 is MGHDK and CDR2 SYGVNS. The CDR3 runs 16 residues.

The chain recombines TRBV6-5 with TRBJ2-7; D not certain. There are 12 residues in the CDR3. Germline assignment: CDR1 MNHEY and CDR2 SVGAGI. V was cut by 3 bases and J by 4 bases, with 7 bases left in between. The CDR3 loop reads CASSYTTYEQYF. In DNA, the CDR3 is TGTGCCAGCAGTTATACTACGTACGAGCAGTACTTC.

The chain couples TRBV6-5 to TRBJ2-7; 7 positions match TRBD1. This CDR3 region has 14 residues. Trimming cost V 5 bases and J 5 bases; bases outside gene matches: 9. Germline V gene lookup returns CDR1 MNHEY and CDR2 SVGAGI. This CDR3 is CASSRQGPEHEQYF. As DNA, the CDR3 is TGTGCCAGCAGTAGACAGGGTCCGGAGCACGAGCAGTACTTC.

This chain uses TRBV7-2 with TRBJ2-1; 8 bases are a match to TRBD2. Per the germline V gene, CDR1 is SGHTA and CDR2 is FQGNSA. The length of the CDR3 is 16 residues. V was pared by 3 bases and J by 5 bases, with 9 bases of the junction left unmatched. The CDR3 DNA is TGTGCCAGCAGCTTGCGAGGAGTAGCGGGGCACAATGAGCAGTTCTTC. Translating it yields CASSLRGVAGHNEQFF.

V and J are TRBV6-5 and TRBJ1-3; D uncertain. This CDR3 spans 14 amino acids. Germline V lookup: CDR1 MNHEY, CDR2 SVGAGI. Trimming removed 4 bases at V and 1 base at J, with 8 bases between. The CDR3 DNA follows: TGTGCCAGCAGTTTCGCTTCTTCTGGAAACACCATATATTTT. The encoded protein is CASSFASSGNTIYF.

The V and J genes are TRBV5-6 and TRBJ1-4, with D unresolved. The V end lost 1 base, the J end lost 2 bases, and 9 bases lay between the germline ends. The V gene's germline CDR1 is SGHDT and CDR2 YYEEEE. The CDR3 is 15 residues long. The DNA of the CDR3 is TGTGCCAGCAGCTTGACCGAGGGCACTAATGAAAAACTGTTTTTT. This translates into CASSLTEGTNEKLFF.

V is TRBV6-5 and J is TRBJ2-5, with 8 bases that match TRBD2. Trimming at V came to 6 bases and at J to 0 bases, leaving 6 bases not matched to a gene. Germline V CDR1 and CDR2: MNHEY, SVGAGI. The length of the CDR3 is 15 residues. The CDR3 spells CASRPIAGYQETQYF. In DNA, the CDR3 is TGTGCCAGCAGGCCTATAGCGGGATACCAAGAGACCCAGTACTTC.

The J gene is TRBJ2-7, the V gene TRBV27, with TRBD2 identical over 13 bases. Looked up from germline, CDR1 is MNHEY and CDR2 is SMNVEV (reference sequence). The CDR3 is made up of 15 amino acids. V gave up 6 bases and J gave up 7 bases; unmatched junction bases: 9. The DNA for the CDR3 is TGTGCCAGCAGGACAAGACTAGCGGGAGGTCGGGAGCAGTACTTC. Residues: CASRTRLAGGREQYF.

The J gene is TRBJ1-1, the V gene TRBV3-1 (or the pseudogene TRBV3-2); TRBD1 might be the D (5 bases). CDR1 is LGHDT, CDR2 YNNKEL, per germline (reference sequence). V lost 4 bases and J lost 4, with 10 bases in between. The CDR3 is made up of 13 amino acids. CDR3 loop: CASSLDRGTEAFF. DNA for the CDR3: TGTGCCAGCAGCCTCGATAGGGGCACTGAAGCTTTCTTT.

A few counts support this clone. J is TRBJ1-5 and V is TRBV25-1, with D perhaps TRBD1 (5 bases). Germline assignment: CDR1 MGHDK and CDR2 SYGVNS. Trimming took 5 bases from V and 5 from J, leaving 7 bases between them. The CDR3 loop spans 12 amino acids. CDR3 in DNA: TGTGCCAGCAGTTGGGGGGATCAGCCCCAGCATTTT. This gives the protein CASSWGDQPQHF.

This clone was counted once. The chain combines TRBV7-6 with TRBJ1-2, with 7 bases lining up with TRBD1. Germline values: CDR1 SGHVS, CDR2 FNYEAQ. Unmatched junction bases numbered 3, after V lost 1 base and J lost 4 bases. The length of the CDR3 is 14 residues. The CDR3 region is CASSLEGQSYGYTF. In nucleotides, the CDR3 is TGTGCCAGCAGCTTAGAGGGACAGTCCTATGGCTACACCTTC.

The chain uses TRBV10-3 and TRBJ2-5; D gene uncertain. CDR1 ENHRY and CDR2 SYGVKD come from the germline V gene. The V gene lost 4 bases and the J gene lost 4 bases, with 7 bases spanning the gap. The CDR3 has 12 residues. The CDR3 loop reads CAISAQSETQYF. The CDR3 bases are TGTGCCATCAGTGCACAGTCAGAGACCCAGTACTTC.

V usage is TRBV2 and J usage is TRBJ2-7; TRBD2 matches at 7 bases. J was trimmed by 4 bases and V by 5 bases; bases with no gene match: 11. The CDR3 sequence is 15 residues long. CDR1 SNHLY and CDR2 FYNNEI come from the germline V gene. The CDR3 region has the DNA TGTGCCAGCAGTCCGGGACTACATTCCGCTTACGAGCAGTACTTC. It codes for CASSPGLHSAYEQYF.

The chain joins TRBV13 to TRBJ2-7, with D maybe TRBD2 (6 bases). The CDR3 contains 15 residues. Germline-derived CDR1 and CDR2 are PRHDT and FYEKMQ (reference sequence). The ends were cut back, 2 bases at V and 3 bases at J, with 14 bases in the middle. The CDR3 DNA reads as TGTGCCAGCAGCTTACAGGGAATGGGAGGCTACGAGCAGTACTTC. Residues: CASSLQGMGGYEQYF.

The gene calls are TRBV2 and TRBJ2-3; 8 nucleotides align to TRBD2. CDR3 length equals 16 residues. The V gene end was trimmed by 6 bases and the J gene end by 0 bases; junction bases not matched to a gene: 8. The germline gives CDR1 SNHLY, CDR2 FYNNEI. This CDR3 reads CASSGGAGPSTDTQYF. The CDR3 DNA reads TGTGCCAGCAGCGGGGGGGCAGGGCCTAGCACAGATACGCAGTATTTT.

This chain joins TRBV10-1 and TRBJ2-1, with 7 bases fitting TRBD2. The CDR3 extends over 16 amino acids. CDR1 and CDR2 from the germline V gene are WNHNN and SYGVQD (reference sequence). V gave up 4 bases and J gave up 5 bases; unmatched junction bases: 11. The CDR3 loop is CASSVRGSGRDNEQFF. The CDR3 nucleotides are TGCGCCAGCAGTGTTCGGGGTAGCGGGCGAGACAATGAGCAGTTCTTC.

The chain combines TRBV2 with TRBJ2-1; 11 bases are a match to TRBD2. CDR1 is SNHLY, CDR2 FYNNEI, per germline. With 5 bases clipped from V and 2 bases from J, the junction kept 2 bases outside the gene matches. The CDR3 is 15 amino acids. The DNA of the CDR3 is TGTGCCAGCAGTTCGACTAGCGGGACCTACAATGAGCAGTTCTTC. Amino acid sequence: CASSSTSGTYNEQFF. Drawing the rest from reference TRBV2 and TRBJ2-1, the complete variable domain is EPEVTQTPSHQVTQMGQEVILRCVPISNHLYFYWYRQILGQKVEFLVSFYNNEISEKSEIFDDQFSVERPDGSNFTLKIRSTKLEDSAMYFCASSSTSGTYNEQFFGPGTRLTVL.

This clone was seen a single time. The V call is TRBV6-5, the J call TRBJ1-4; D is perhaps TRBD1 (6 bases). Germline CDR1 MNHEY, CDR2 SVGAGI. This CDR3 comprises 14 residues. V lost 6 bases, J lost 8 bases, and 16 bases lay in between. CDR3 protein: CASRTGILKEKLFF. The CDR3 DNA is TGTGCCAGCAGAACAGGGATTTTGAAAGAAAAACTGTTTTTT.

V gene TRBV6-6 combines with J gene TRBJ2-1; no clear D. The CDR3 is 13 residues long. CDR1 MNHNY and CDR2 SVGAGI come from the germline V gene (reference sequence). Trimming shortened V by 7 bases and J by 4 bases, and 11 bases separated the two germline ends. CDR3 sequence (DNA): TGTGCCAGCACCAGGACGGCGTACAATGAGCAGTTCTTC. Translation: CASTRTAYNEQFF.

The rearrangement links TRBV5-1 to TRBJ2-5; D is unresolved. V lost 5 bases and J lost 0, with 5 bases in between. This CDR3 region has 12 residues. Germline CDR1 is SGHRS and CDR2 is YFSETQ. The chain's CDR3 is CASRIHQETQYF. As DNA, the CDR3 is TGCGCCAGCAGAATCCACCAAGAGACCCAGTACTTC. Full variable domain (rest looked up from reference TRBV5-1 and TRBJ2-5): KAGVTQTPRYLIKTRGQQVTLSCSPISGHRSVSWYQQTPGQGLQFLFEYFSETQRNKGNFPGRFSGRQFSNSRSEMNVSTLELGDSALYLCASRIHQETQYFGPGTRLLVL.

The chain joins TRBV7-8 to TRBJ1-1, with D unresolved. There are 13 residues in the CDR3. V lost 4 bases and J 9 bases, leaving 15 bases between the germline ends. Looked up from germline, CDR1 is SGHVS and CDR2 is FQNEAQ. The CDR3 spells CASSSRRSRKAFF. The CDR3 DNA reads as TGTGCCAGCAGCTCGCGCCGTAGTCGAAAAGCTTTCTTT.

The chain combines TRBV3-1 (or the pseudogene TRBV3-2) with TRBJ1-3; D remains unclear. The CDR3 totals 15 residues. Germline V gives CDR1 LGHDT, CDR2 YNNKEL (reference sequence). V gave up 4 bases and J gave up 0 bases, with 10 bases separating them. CDR3 loop: CASSPPGSSGNTIYF. The DNA of the CDR3 is TGTGCCAGCAGCCCACCGGGCAGCTCTGGAAACACCATATATTTT.